The 14 T cell receptor beta chains reported below all come from one sample, sequenced in a study of T-cell memory formation after mild COVID-19. TCRdb reprocessed the 5' RACE reads with MiXCR, giving one entry per CDR3 protein. Among hundreds of thousands of distinct CDR3 sequences listed, under 20% were seen once. Sequenced material: PBMCs or a T cell subset sorted from them (not recorded which). These receptors were taken from a man aged 18 to 35 who had mild COVID-19 (a few samples of this study predate the infection). Cell type and time point are not known.

This clonotype showed up just a few times. The J gene is TRBJ1-2, the V gene TRBV2; perhaps TRBD1 as D (6 bases). Trimming cost V 10 bases and J 5 bases, with 17 bases left between them. CDR3 size: 13 residues. Germline loops: CDR1 SNHLY, CDR2 FYNNEI. DNA of the CDR3: TGTGCCACCCAGGCATTACAGGGATATGGCTACACCTTC. Protein: CATQALQGYGYTF.

This rearrangement joins TRBV7-3 to TRBJ2-4; D might be TRBD1 (5 bases). Per the germline V gene, CDR1 is SGHTA and CDR2 is FQGTGA. V shed 2 bases and J shed 0 bases, with 11 bases lying between them. The CDR3 has 16 residues. CDR3 amino acids: CASSLGPGLAKNIQYF. The CDR3 bases are TGTGCCAGCAGCTTAGGTCCAGGGCTAGCCAAAAACATTCAGTACTTC.

This clonotype was counted ten times or more. This chain links TRBV18 with TRBJ1-5, with a possible D match to TRBD1 (5 bases). Germline CDR1 and CDR2: KGHSH and LQKENI. Trimming cost V 2 bases and J 6 bases, with 11 bases left between them. The length of the CDR3 is 14 residues. The CDR3 is CASSPEAGSQPQHF. CDR3 bases: TGTGCCAGCTCACCAGAGGCAGGGAGTCAGCCCCAGCATTTT.

This clonotype was observed a few times. This chain connects TRBV20-1 to TRBJ2-3; 8 nucleotides align to TRBD2. This CDR3 comprises 16 residues. Germline assignment: CDR1 DFQATT and CDR2 SNEGSKA (reference sequence). V lost 0 bases and J lost 0; bases outside the gene matches: 5. The CDR3 DNA is TGCAGTGCTAGAGATTACGGCGGGGGGAGCACAGATACGCAGTATTTT. Its translation is CSARDYGGGSTDTQYF.

The chain has TRBV7-9 and TRBJ2-5; no firm D call. CDR3 length: 13 residues. With 5 bases removed from V and 7 bases from J, the gap between germline ends came to 14 bases. CDR1 is SEHNR, CDR2 FQNEAQ, per germline (reference sequence). The CDR3 reads CASSPDLGGTQYF. CDR3 nucleotides: TGTGCCAGCAGCCCGGATCTAGGTGGGACCCAGTACTTC. Supplemented by reference TRBV7-9 and TRBJ2-5, the full variable domain reads DTGVSQNPRHKITKRGQNVTFRCDPISEHNRLYWYRQTLGQGPEFLTYFQNEAQLEKSRLLSDRFSAERPKGSFSTLEIQRTEQGDSAMYLCASSPDLGGTQYFGPGTRLLVL.

This clonotype appeared a few times. The rearrangement uses TRBV4-2 and TRBJ2-3, with D unresolved. The CDR3 sequence is 15 residues long. V dropped 0 bases and J dropped 2 bases, with 9 bases sitting between them. Germline loops: CDR1 LGHNA, CDR2 YNFKEQ. Here the CDR3 DNA reads TGTGCCAGCAGCCAAGAGGTAGCTCCCACAGATACGCAGTATTTT. Amino acids: CASSQEVAPTDTQYF.

This clonotype was seen a handful of times. The rearrangement joins TRBV7-9 to TRBJ1-6; D unclear. Between the trimmed V and J ends, which lost 4 bases and 9 bases, there was a span of 13 bases. This CDR3 has 14 residues. Germline loops: CDR1 SEHNR, CDR2 FQNEAQ (reference sequence). This chain's CDR3 is CASSSRPWGSPLHF. As DNA, the CDR3 is TGTGCCAGCAGCTCCCGACCATGGGGTTCACCCCTCCACTTT. Combining the CDR3 with reference TRBV7-9 and TRBJ1-6 gives the whole variable domain DTGVSQNPRHKITKRGQNVTFRCDPISEHNRLYWYRQTLGQGPEFLTYFQNEAQLEKSRLLSDRFSAERPKGSFSTLEIQRTEQGDSAMYLCASSSRPWGSPLHFGNGTRLTVT.

The chain recombines TRBV4-3 with TRBJ1-4; D is unresolved. Germline V gives CDR1 LGHNA, CDR2 YSLEER. With 5 bases removed from V and 5 bases from J, the gap between germline ends came to 3 bases. The CDR3 extends over 11 amino acids. CDR3: CASSENEKLFF. The CDR3 nucleotides read TGCGCCAGCAGCGAGAATGAAAAACTGTTTTTT.

J is TRBJ2-5 and V is TRBV20-1; 9 bases align to TRBD2. Germline lookup yields CDR1 DFQATT and CDR2 SNEGSKA (reference sequence). V lost 5 bases and J lost 5; bases outside the gene matches: 12. The CDR3 sequence is 15 residues long. The CDR3 DNA reads as TGCAGTGCTCTGGACGTTAGCGGGGGCACGGAGACCCAGTACTTC. Translated, it gives CSALDVSGGTETQYF.

The CDR3 DNA reads TGCGCCAGCAGCCTAGAAAGTGGTCCGGCGAATACGCAGTATTTT. This translates into CASSLESGPANTQYF. The chain uses TRBV4-3 and TRBJ2-3, with D hard to call. V was trimmed by 4 bases and J by 7 bases, leaving 18 bases between them. Germline V CDR1 and CDR2: LGHNA, YSLEER. This CDR3 comprises 15 residues.

The table lists this clonotype with a few counts. The chain carries TRBV27 and TRBJ2-7, with 8 bases matching TRBD1. Germline trimming cut 5 bases from V and 3 bases from J; bases unmatched to any gene: 3. Germline CDR1 MNHEY, CDR2 SMNVEV (reference sequence). The CDR3 is 13 amino acids. The CDR3 loop is CASSPRGLYEQYV. The CDR3 DNA reads as TGTGCCAGCAGTCCCAGGGGGCTCTACGAGCAGTACGTC.

This clonotype came up a few times. V gene TRBV5-4 combines with J gene TRBJ2-7, with 8 bases identical to TRBD1. The V and J ends lost 4 bases and 2 bases, in that order; junction bases with no gene match: 5. Germline CDR1 and CDR2: SGHNT and YYREEE (reference sequence). CDR3 length equals 14 residues. The chain's CDR3 is CASSTRQGPYEQYF. The CDR3 region has the DNA TGTGCCAGCAGCACCCGACAGGGGCCCTACGAGCAGTACTTC.

V and J are TRBV12-3 or TRBV12-4 and TRBJ2-7; D call uncertain. Trimming cost V 5 bases and J 3 bases, with 23 bases left between them. The CDR3 covers 17 residues. CDR3 DNA sequence: TGTGCCAGCAGTCTACGAGATTGGGGTAGCAGTGACTACGAGCAGTACGTC. Protein: CASSLRDWGSSDYEQYV.

This clonotype came up many times. The genes are TRBV5-1 and TRBJ2-5, with TRBD1 as a possible D gene (6 bases). Germline V gives CDR1 SGHRS, CDR2 YFSETQ. The V gene lost 6 bases and the J gene lost 4 bases, with 13 bases spanning the gap. CDR3 length: 13 amino acids. The CDR3 sequence: CASTKGGRETQYF. The CDR3 region has the DNA TGCGCCAGCACCAAAGGGGGTCGAGAGACCCAGTACTTC.